This TCR beta chain comes out of a study of blood T cell repertoires in COVID-19. About the study: Some COVID-19 samples were acute and others convalescent; all came from the United States, Italy and Spain. T cells, B-cell-depleted T cells, or PBMCs provided the cDNA or gDNA that served as material.

Methods used by the authors: Amplification with reference gene primers provided the estimates of nucleated cell counts. Using immunoSEQ multiplex PCR, the repertoire was profiled, and TCRdb retains in-frame clones only, with some absent. The DNA was the basis for D and trimming; V, J and clone size are from that table. Altogether 85,000 to 110,000 clones are present, more than 70% being singletons, with the ten largest covering 15% to 20%. J gave up 3 bases and V 3 bases, and 1 base lay outside the gene matches. This CDR3 is built from 13 residues. Looked up from germline, CDR1 is SGHNT and CDR2 is YENEEA.

The chain recombines TRBV11-3 with TRBJ2-7, with 8 bases fitting TRBD1. This clonotype was obtained from a woman aged 80 or over in a cohort sampled during active COVID-19. Input material: peripheral blood. CDR3: CASSLGTGYEQYF. The CDR3 DNA reads TGTGCCAGCAGCTTGGGGACAGGCTACGAGCAGTACTTC.